This T cell receptor (beta chain) was sequenced during a study of neurological immune-mediated disorders. V was pared by 6 bases and J by 5 bases, with 13 bases of the junction left unmatched. The CDR3 runs to 16 residues. Findings and limits, study-wide: No sharing of CDR3 amino acid sequences was observed among expanded clones across subjects, suggesting private repertoires in all groups.

TCRdb re-derived calls from the 5' RACE reads in MiXCR, one entry per CDR3 protein. The sample holds roughly 19,000 distinct CDR3 sequences, approximately 7.9% seen once. There are many counts of this clonotype. Its target is not known. The receptor was derived from a woman aged 25-40 years with HTLV-1-associated myelopathy (HAM/TSP). This chain links TRBV12-3 or TRBV12-4 with TRBJ2-1, with TRBD1 matching 7 bases. Material: CD8+ T cells from blood. DNA for the CDR3: TGTGCCAGCAGGGGGACAGCTAGTCGTCTTCACAATGAGCAGTTCTTC. Translating it yields CASRGTASRLHNEQFF.